This T cell receptor beta chain originates from a study of tumor-infiltrating lymphocytes in primary liver carcinoma. Study-level results: Reduced overlap was seen in tumor-adjacent and tumor-blood pairs versus tumor region pairs.

This clonotype was observed many times. Its antigen remains unknown. TCR beta cDNA was made from around 460 ng total RNA with a constant-region primer. Construction of TCR beta libraries relied on three successive nested multiplex PCR rounds employing slightly modified ARM-PCR. Rounds one and two of PCR, each of 10 cycles, were primed with TRBV1-TRBV30 forward primers and a C-beta reverse primer. TCRdb called the multiplex PCR reads again in MiXCR, with one record for every CDR3 protein. The sample shows under 110,000 distinct CDR3 sequences, around two thirds of them seen only once. For each extraction, RNA and DNA were obtained together from approximately 20-30 mg of unsorted bulk tissue. Over 75% of the cells were viable tumor cells in every tumor sample. The CDR3 is 16 residues long. V dropped 0 bases and J dropped 0 bases, with 6 bases sitting between them. CDR1 and CDR2 from the germline V gene are MRHNA and SNTAGT.

What was sequenced was liver tumor tissue from sampling region 2. The sample's subset: tumor region T2, inferior pole. The chain carries TRBV6-4 and TRBJ2-6, with D perhaps given as TRBD1 or TRBD2 (5 bases each). The origin of this receptor is a woman aged 55-69 years with primary liver carcinoma and hepatitis B virus infection. CDR3 nucleotide sequence: TGTGCCAGCAGTGACTCGAGGGGCTCTGGGGCCAACGTCCTGACTTTC. This gives the protein CASSDSRGSGANVLTF.